This TCR beta chain appears in the sequencing data of a study of blood T cell repertoires in COVID-19. About the study: Material from acute and convalescent COVID-19 was sourced from the United States, Italy and Spain. T cells, B-cell-depleted T cells, or PBMCs provided the cDNA or gDNA that served as material.

Original analysis: Amplifying reference gene primers gave estimates of nucleated cell counts. Using immunoSEQ multiplex PCR, the repertoire was profiled, and TCRdb retains in-frame clones only, with some absent. V, J and clone size are taken as reported in that table, and D and trimming were inferred from the DNA itself. The sample carries more than 65,000 clones, approximately 80% recorded once. The sample taken for sequencing was peripheral blood. The receptor was derived from a woman between 45 and 60 years old with acute or convalescent COVID-19.

The CDR3 is CAWSVRNEQFF. The CDR3 coding sequence is TGTGCCTGGAGTGTACGGAATGAGCAGTTCTTC. V and J are TRBV30 and TRBJ2-1; no clear D. Germline values: CDR1 GTSNPN, CDR2 SVGIG (reference sequence). Trimming cost V 0 bases and J 7 bases, with 4 bases left between them. The CDR3 has 11 residues.